This paragraph covers one TCR beta chain sequence. This sample was included in a study of blood T cell repertoires in COVID-19. The overall study: T cells, B-cell-depleted T cells, or PBMCs provided the cDNA or gDNA that served as material.

As processed by the authors: Amplification with reference gene primers provided the estimates of nucleated cell counts. TCRdb's copy holds only in-frame clones and misses some; the assay was immunoSEQ multiplex PCR. Clone size and V and J calls were adopted from that table, with D and trimming inferred from the DNA. The data hold around 170,000 clones, with 88% observed a single time. Those enrolled, adults aged 18 to 89 years, came from roughly 23 US areas. The specimen was PBMCs or T cells enriched from blood (not recorded which). The receptor was isolated from a woman under 30 who had recovered from COVID-19.

CDR3 in amino acids: CASSIHRVNTEAFF. The CDR3 DNA reads as TGTGCCAGTAGTATACACAGGGTGAACACTGAAGCTTTCTTT. The V and J genes are TRBV19 and TRBJ1-1; the D gene is possibly TRBD1 (6 bases). Germline values: CDR1 LNHDA, CDR2 SQIVND (reference sequence). V was shortened by 2 bases and J by 0 bases, with 7 bases between the two germline ends. The CDR3 has 14 amino acids.